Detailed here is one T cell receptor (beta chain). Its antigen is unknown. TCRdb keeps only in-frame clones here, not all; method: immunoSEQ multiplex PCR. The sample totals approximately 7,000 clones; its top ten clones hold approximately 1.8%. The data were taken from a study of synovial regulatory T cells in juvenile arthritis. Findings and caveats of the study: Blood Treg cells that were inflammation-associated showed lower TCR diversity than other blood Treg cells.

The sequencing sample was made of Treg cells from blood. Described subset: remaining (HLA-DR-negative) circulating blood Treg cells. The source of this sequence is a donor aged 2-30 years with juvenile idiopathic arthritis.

The CDR3 sequence: CASSLEGTGYSNQPQHF. This chain joins TRBV7-9 and TRBJ1-5; TCRdb proposes TRBD1, but this gene call is untestable without DNA. The CDR3 totals 17 residues. The protein alone is recorded here. CDR1 and CDR2 (germline): SEHNR, FQNEAQ (reference sequence). Supplemented by reference TRBV7-9 and TRBJ1-5, the full variable domain reads DTGVSQNPRHKITKRGQNVTFRCDPISEHNRLYWYRQTLGQGPEFLTYFQNEAQLEKSRLLSDRFSAERPKGSFSTLEIQRTEQGDSAMYLCASSLEGTGYSNQPQHFGDGTRLSIL.